This passage covers 32 T cell receptor beta chains from one sample sequenced in a study of T cells after yellow fever vaccination. TCRdb re-called the 5' RACE reads through MiXCR, storing one row per CDR3 protein. The table includes about 120,000 distinct CDR3 sequences, roughly 15% detected once. The sample here was CD8+ T cells sorted from PBMCs, taken 5 days after the yellow fever booster vaccination. The receptors originated from a man younger than 35 who received the YFV17D yellow fever vaccine.

This clonotype turned up a few times. V is TRBV4-1 and J is TRBJ2-3, with TRBD2 as a possible D gene (6 bases). CDR1 MGHRA and CDR2 YSYEKL come from the germline V gene. The V and J ends lost 0 bases and 6 bases respectively, with 10 bases between them. This CDR3 is 14 amino acids long. CDR3 sequence reads: CASSQERGGDTQYF. The CDR3, as DNA: TGCGCCAGCAGCCAAGAGCGGGGCGGGGATACGCAGTATTTT.

The chain combines TRBV7-2 with TRBJ2-7, with 8 nucleotides matching TRBD1. Germline V CDR1 and CDR2: SGHTA, FQGNSA. The CDR3 loop spans 13 amino acids. Losses at the gene ends were 5 bases for V and 6 bases for J; bases not matched to a gene: 6. CDR3 bases: TGTGCCAGCAGCGCGGACAGGGATGGCGAGCAGTACTTC. Translated: CASSADRDGEQYF.

This clonotype was found a few times. This chain connects TRBV15 to TRBJ1-1, with a weak D call TRBD1 (5 bases). Germline CDR1 and CDR2: LNHNV and YYDKDF (reference sequence). Trimming removed 1 base at V and 5 bases at J, with 11 bases between. The CDR3 covers 14 residues. CDR3 in amino acids: CATSRAGEITEAFF. CDR3 sequence (DNA): TGTGCCACCAGCAGAGCGGGGGAGATAACTGAAGCTTTCTTT.

The rearrangement joins TRBV6-6 to TRBJ1-2, with TRBD1 matching over 7 bases. V was clipped by 1 base and J by 2 bases; unmatched bases: 10. The germline V gene encodes CDR1 MNHNY and CDR2 SVGAGI (reference sequence). The CDR3 runs to 17 residues. The CDR3 protein is CASSYWSGGTANYGYTF. CDR3 in DNA: TGTGCCAGCAGTTACTGGTCTGGGGGGACAGCGAACTATGGCTACACCTTC.

This sequence joins TRBV6-6 and TRBJ2-2, with 9 bases aligning to TRBD1. CDR3 length: 14 residues. V trimming: 9 bases; J trimming: 4 bases; junction bases outside the gene matches: 6. From germline, CDR1 is MNHNY and CDR2 SVGAGI (reference sequence). The CDR3 DNA sequence: TGTGCCAGTAGAGGACAGGGGCGCACCGGGGAGCTGTTTTTT. Its translation is CASRGQGRTGELFF.

This clonotype was picked up a small number of times. The chain recombines TRBV7-6 with TRBJ2-5; a possible D gene is TRBD2 (7 bases). Germline-derived CDR1 and CDR2 are SGHVS and FNYEAQ. This CDR3 has 14 amino acids. V gave up 5 bases and J gave up 5 bases, with 15 bases separating them. The CDR3 region is CASSPGGGGETQYF. The DNA for the CDR3 is TGTGCCAGCAGCCCAGGAGGGGGAGGGGAGACCCAGTACTTC.

V gene TRBV29-1 combines with J gene TRBJ2-1; D is possibly TRBD1 (5 bases). CDR3 size: 14 residues. The germline V gene has CDR1 SQVTM and CDR2 ANQGSEA. V lost 0 bases and J 6 bases, leaving 12 bases between the germline ends. CDR3 amino acids: CSVEDLRDSNEQFF. The CDR3 DNA reads as TGCAGCGTTGAAGATCTTCGAGACAGCAATGAGCAGTTCTTC.

The chain couples TRBV4-3 to TRBJ2-3; 15 nucleotides line up with TRBD2. The V gene's germline CDR1 is LGHNA and CDR2 YSLEER. With 3 bases clipped from V and 9 bases from J, the junction kept 7 bases outside the gene matches. The CDR3 is 16 amino acids. In DNA form, the CDR3 reads TGCGCCAGCAGCCAGGGGACTAGCGGGGGGAGTTGGACGCAGTATTTT. It translates to CASSQGTSGGSWTQYF.

Here the CDR3 reads CASSLNAGVITDTQYF. The CDR3 nucleotides are TGTGCCAGCAGCTTAAATGCAGGGGTGATCACAGATACGCAGTATTTT. The V and J genes are TRBV7-6 and TRBJ2-3; perhaps TRBD1 as D (6 bases). V was shortened by 2 bases and J by 2 bases, with 14 bases between the two germline ends. Germline lookup yields CDR1 SGHVS and CDR2 FNYEAQ. The CDR3 extends over 16 amino acids.

This clonotype was seen more than once but under ten times. V gene TRBV10-3 combines with J gene TRBJ1-2; 9 nucleotides match TRBD1. Germline trimming cut 6 bases from V and 3 bases from J; bases unmatched to any gene: 8. The germline V gene has CDR1 ENHRY and CDR2 SYGVKD. The CDR3 extends over 15 amino acids. CDR3 residues: CAIRNRGLEDYGYTF. DNA for the CDR3: TGTGCCATCAGGAACAGGGGGCTGGAGGACTATGGCTACACCTTC.

This clonotype was observed a handful of times. The chain links TRBV6-2 or TRBV6-3 to TRBJ2-5; maybe TRBD2 (6 bases). Trimming took 6 bases from V and 5 from J, leaving 16 bases between them. From germline, CDR1 is MNHEY and CDR2 SVGEGT. This CDR3 region has 14 residues. CDR3 in amino acids: CASSLGMGRETQYF. The CDR3 coding sequence is TGTGCCAGCAGCCTAGGGATGGGGAGGGAGACCCAGTACTTC.

This chain links TRBV12-3 or TRBV12-4 with TRBJ2-1; 10 bases are shared with TRBD1. V shed 7 bases and J 6 bases; nucleotides not matched to a gene: 9. The CDR3 is 15 residues long. The CDR3 sequence is CASTPVGTGANEQFF. In DNA, the CDR3 is TGTGCCAGCACCCCGGTCGGGACAGGGGCCAATGAGCAGTTCTTC.

The chain carries TRBV12-3 or TRBV12-4 and TRBJ1-1; maybe TRBD1 (5 bases). The CDR3 totals 13 residues. V dropped 3 bases and J dropped 8 bases, with 13 bases sitting between them. As DNA, the CDR3 is TGTGCCAGCAGTTTGGGGGGTGGGGCGGAAGCTTTCTTT. Amino acid sequence: CASSLGGGAEAFF.

This rearrangement joins TRBV7-9 to TRBJ1-2, with 7 bases identical to TRBD1. V trimming: 5 bases; J trimming: 5 bases; junction bases outside the gene matches: 14. This CDR3 contains 16 residues. From germline, CDR1 is SEHNR and CDR2 FQNEAQ (reference sequence). The CDR3 DNA is TGTGCCAGCAGCGGTGACAGGGTACCGCTTGAGTATGGCTACACCTTC. It translates to CASSGDRVPLEYGYTF.

The chain links TRBV4-2 to TRBJ2-3; 8 nucleotides align to TRBD2. CDR1 is LGHNA, CDR2 YNFKEQ, per germline. The length of the CDR3 is 15 residues. Unmatched junction bases numbered 9, after V lost 6 bases and J lost 4 bases. CDR3 sequence reads: CASRYTGGPPDTQYF. CDR3 DNA sequence: TGTGCCAGCAGGTATACGGGGGGGCCGCCAGATACGCAGTATTTT.

This clonotype has just a few counts. The rearrangement links TRBV29-1 to TRBJ1-2; D gene ambiguous. The germline gives CDR1 SQVTM, CDR2 ANQGSEA. This CDR3 has 11 residues. V lost 3 bases to trimming and J lost 5 bases, with 7 bases between them. CDR3 region: CSVDDGYGYTF. In nucleotides, the CDR3 is TGCAGCGTTGACGATGGATATGGCTACACCTTC.

This clonotype was counted a few times. The chain recombines TRBV11-2 with TRBJ1-5; no clear D. Germline assignment: CDR1 SGHAT and CDR2 FQNNGV. CDR3 length: 13 residues. With 5 bases removed from V and 2 bases from J, the gap between germline ends came to 7 bases. CDR3: CASSGQGNQPQHF. In DNA, the CDR3 is TGTGCCAGCAGCGGGCAGGGCAATCAGCCCCAGCATTTT.

There are a few counts of this clonotype. V gene TRBV4-1 combines with J gene TRBJ1-1, with a possible D match to TRBD1 (5 bases). The CDR3 has 13 amino acids. The V gene lost 1 base and the J gene lost 4 bases, with 7 bases spanning the gap. The germline CDR1 and CDR2 sequences are MGHRA and YSYEKL. This chain's CDR3 is CASSQGGFTEAFF. The DNA for the CDR3 is TGCGCCAGCAGCCAAGGGGGGTTCACTGAAGCTTTCTTT.

The table lists this clonotype with a few counts. This sequence joins TRBV6-5 and TRBJ1-2, with 7 bases identical to TRBD1. Germline V CDR1 and CDR2: MNHEY, SVGAGI. V dropped 6 bases and J dropped 2; count of bases not matched to a gene: 6. CDR3 length: 14 residues. CDR3 loop: CASRWTGPNYGYTF. CDR3 DNA: TGTGCCAGCAGGTGGACAGGACCGAACTATGGCTACACCTTC.

This clonotype was found a few times. This chain links TRBV5-6 with TRBJ1-3; the match to TRBD1 covers 7 bases. This CDR3 has 14 residues. Germline V gene sequence: CDR1 SGHDT, CDR2 YYEEEE. J was trimmed by 2 bases and V by 2 bases; bases with no gene match: 1. CDR3 coding DNA: TGTGCCAGCAGCTTCCAGGGGGCTGGAAACACCATATATTTT. It codes for CASSFQGAGNTIYF.

The chain carries TRBV12-5 and TRBJ2-2; D ambiguous. This CDR3 region has 15 residues. Trimming took 9 bases from V and 2 from J, leaving 16 bases between them. Germline V CDR1 and CDR2: LGHNT, FRNRAP. The CDR3 loop reads CARTAYGLNTGELFF. The CDR3 bases are TGTGCTAGAACTGCTTACGGGCTAAACACCGGGGAGCTGTTTTTT.

This chain joins TRBV7-9 and TRBJ2-1; perhaps D is TRBD1 or TRBD2 (5 bases each). This CDR3 contains 15 residues. V shed 5 bases and J shed 4 bases, with 15 bases lying between them. Germline V gene lookup returns CDR1 SEHNR and CDR2 FQNEAQ (reference sequence). The CDR3 nucleotides read TGTGCCAGCAGCCACCGGGACCTACCGTACAATGAGCAGTTCTTC. Protein product: CASSHRDLPYNEQFF.

The chain combines TRBV25-1 with TRBJ1-1; D ambiguous. Germline V gene sequence: CDR1 MGHDK, CDR2 SYGVNS. V lost 3 bases and J 3 bases, leaving 8 bases between the germline ends. The CDR3 consists of 13 residues. The CDR3 DNA is TGTGCCAGCAGTGAGCCGGAGGACACTGAAGCTTTCTTT. It is translated as CASSEPEDTEAFF.

The rearrangement uses TRBV6-5 and TRBJ2-3; D perhaps matches TRBD2 (5 bases). The CDR3 runs to 15 residues. CDR1 and CDR2 from the germline V gene are MNHEY and SVGAGI. V dropped 5 bases and J dropped 6 bases, with 18 bases sitting between them. DNA of the CDR3: TGTGCCAGCAGTATCGCAAACGGGAAAGCGGATACGCAGTATTTT. Translating gives CASSIANGKADTQYF.

Worth noting for this clonotype: A junction end diverges from the germline sequence, so it may reflect a read error. The chain links TRBV9 to TRBJ1-1, with a weak D call TRBD1 (6 bases). The CDR3 totals 13 residues. The germline V gene has CDR1 SGDLS and CDR2 YYNGEE. CDR3 sequence (DNA): TGTGCCAGCAGCGGAGCAGGGGTCACTGAAGCTTTATTT. Protein: CASSGAGVTEALF.

This clonotype was picked up a small number of times. The genes are TRBV2 and TRBJ2-1; 7 nucleotides match TRBD2. Germline trimming cut 6 bases from V and 6 bases from J; bases unmatched to any gene: 11. The CDR3 spans 15 residues. The germline V gene has CDR1 SNHLY and CDR2 FYNNEI. CDR3 residues: CASSAGGGPGNEQFF. The CDR3 DNA reads as TGTGCCAGCAGCGCTGGGGGAGGGCCGGGCAATGAGCAGTTCTTC.

This clonotype was detected only a few times. V usage is TRBV2 and J usage is TRBJ2-1; D uncertain. Trimming took off 3 bases at V and 0 bases at J, with 9 bases between the two ends. CDR1 and CDR2 from the germline V gene are SNHLY and FYNNEI. The length of the CDR3 is 15 residues. CDR3: CASSEMSSSYNEQFF. As DNA, the CDR3 is TGTGCCAGCAGTGAGATGTCGAGCTCCTACAATGAGCAGTTCTTC.

This clonotype has more than one count but fewer than ten. The rearrangement links TRBV20-1 to TRBJ2-1; TRBD2 is a possible D gene (6 bases). V dropped 6 bases and J dropped 0 bases, with 12 bases sitting between them. Germline V gives CDR1 DFQATT, CDR2 SNEGSKA (reference sequence). The CDR3 sequence is 14 residues long. The CDR3 DNA sequence: TGCAGTGCCCCGGGACTGGGCTCCTACAATGAGCAGTTCTTC. Its protein is CSAPGLGSYNEQFF.

The rearrangement joins TRBV3-1 to TRBJ1-1; D gene ambiguous. Germline V gives CDR1 LGHDT, CDR2 YNNKEL (reference sequence). Trimming cost V 0 bases and J 4 bases, with 9 bases left between them. The CDR3 totals 14 residues. The CDR3 region has the DNA TGTGCCAGCAGCCAAGACAGCACGGGCACTGAAGCTTTCTTT. Translating gives CASSQDSTGTEAFF.

In its sample, this clonotype was seen many times. J is TRBJ1-2 and V is TRBV4-1; unclear D gene. Per the germline V gene, CDR1 is MGHRA and CDR2 is YSYEKL. The CDR3 extends over 14 amino acids. V was clipped by 3 bases and J by 2 bases, with 10 bases between them. CDR3 loop: CASSQNGINYGYTF. The DNA for the CDR3 is TGCGCCAGCAGCCAGAACGGGATCAACTATGGCTACACCTTC.

The V call is TRBV27, the J call TRBJ1-1; D is unresolved. V was cut by 3 bases and J by 0 bases, with 5 bases left in between. The germline gives CDR1 MNHEY, CDR2 SMNVEV (reference sequence). CDR3 size: 13 residues. CDR3 sequence (DNA): TGTGCCAGCAGTTTTAATGTGAACACTGAAGCTTTCTTT. The encoded protein is CASSFNVNTEAFF.

This clonotype was counted only a few times. This chain connects TRBV9 to TRBJ2-7; the D is unclear. CDR3 length equals 14 residues. Looked up from germline, CDR1 is SGDLS and CDR2 is YYNGEE. V gave up 4 bases and J gave up 2 bases, with 13 bases separating them. In DNA form, the CDR3 reads TGTGCCAGCAGCAGACGACATGACCCCTACGAGCAGTACTTC. This translates into CASSRRHDPYEQYF.